The rows below give T cell receptor beta chains drawn from one sample of a study of OX40 agonist ivuxolimab in advanced cancers. Repertoires were generated with immunoSEQ multiplex PCR, while TCRdb's copy carries only in-frame clones and drops some. Of about 60,000 clones listed, around 84% were seen once; the top ten hold around 30%. The sample in question was CD4+ or CD8+ T cells sorted from blood, obtained in a trial of the OX40 agonist ivuxolimab. These receptors were collected from an adult with an advanced solid tumor such as melanoma, head and neck, liver or kidney cancer. CDR3s include the opening cysteine and the closing phenylalanine or tryptophan. D genes are given only for firm matches. Not all rows give a size; the values are once, few, many and, for expanded clones, a class.

>once|TRBV6-1|TRBJ1-2|-|14
TGTGCCAGCAGTTCCGGGGGGGCAGGCTATGGCTACACCTTC
CASSSGGAGYGYTF
>-|TRBV27|TRBJ2-7|-|15
TGTGCCAGCAGTGCCGGACGTAGGAGAGGCTACGAGCAGTACTTC
CASSAGRRRGYEQYF
>-|TRBV18|TRBJ1-5|-|15
TGTGCCAGCTCACCACCGAACGGGGAGGGTCAGCCCCAGCATTTT
CASSPPNGEGQPQHF
>-|TRBV25-1|TRBJ2-7|TRBD1|15
TGTGCCAGCAGTGAACGGACAGGGGGCCCCTACGAGCAGTACTTC
CASSERTGGPYEQYF
>-|TRBV4-1|TRBJ2-2|TRBD2|15
TGCGCCAGCAGCCAAGATTTCGGGGGGGCCGGGGAGCTGTTTTTT
CASSQDFGGAGELFF
>-|TRBV6-5|TRBJ1-2|-|15
TGTGCCAGCAGCCTCACGACAGGAGCTAACTATGGCTACACCTTC
CASSLTTGANYGYTF
>-|TRBV7-8|TRBJ1-5|-|16
TGTGCCAGCACCGTAGAGGGGGGGCTGAGCAATCAGCCCCAGCATTTT
CASTVEGGLSNQPQHF
>once|TRBV18|TRBJ2-3|TRBD2|15
TGTGCCAGCTCACCATCCAGGGAGGGTACAGATACGCAGTATTTT
CASSPSREGTDTQYF
>-|TRBV4-1|TRBJ1-2|-|16
TGCGCCAGCAGCCAAGATCTTGCCAAGACTAACTATGGCTACACCTTC
CASSQDLAKTNYGYTF
>-|TRBV20-1|TRBJ2-3|-|11
TGCAGTGCTAGCTCCGGGGAAGCGCAGTATTTT
CSASSGEAQYF
>-|TRBV9|TRBJ1-2|TRBD1|14
TGTGCCAGCAGCGCGTCGGGACAGAACTATGGCTACACCTTC
CASSASGQNYGYTF
>-|TRBV10-2|TRBJ2-1|TRBD2|16
TGCGCCAGCAGTGAGTCGCCTAGCGGTTCCTACAATGAGCAGTTCTTC
CASSESPSGSYNEQFF
>-|TRBV29-1|TRBJ2-2|TRBD1|14
TGCAGCGCCTCACAGGGGAGCAACACCGGGGAGCTGTTTTTT
CSASQGSNTGELFF
>-|TRBV28|TRBJ2-1|TRBD2|16
TGTGCCAGCAGTCTATCTAGCGGGGGGGGCTACAATGAGCAGTTCTTC
CASSLSSGGGYNEQFF
>-|TRBV30|TRBJ1-2|-|10
TGTGCCTGGAGTTCCTATGGCTACACCTTC
CAWSSYGYTF
>-|TRBV28|TRBJ1-6|-|14
TGTGCCAGCAGTTTGACAGTACTTGATTCACCCCTCCACTTT
CASSLTVLDSPLHF
>-|TRBV30|TRBJ2-1|TRBD2|14
TGTGCCTGGAGGGAGACTAGCGGGTACAATGAGCAGTTCTTC
CAWRETSGYNEQFF
>-|TRBV19|TRBJ2-3|TRBD2|18
TGTGCCAGTAGTGGCCTAGCGGGAGGTCACCCTAGCACAGATACGCAGTATTTT
CASSGLAGGHPSTDTQYF
>-|TRBV4-1|TRBJ2-3|TRBD2|16
TGCGCCAGCAGCGAATATCAGCGGGAGGGACCAGATACGCAGTATTTT
CASSEYQREGPDTQYF
>few|TRBV7-8|TRBJ2-7|-|14
TGTGCCAGCAGCTTGGCAGGGAGCTCCTACGAGCAGTACTTC
CASSLAGSSYEQYF
>-|TRBV5-4|TRBJ2-3|TRBD1|15
TGTGCCAGCAGCCTGAGGGACAGGGGCTCAGATACGCAGTATTTT
CASSLRDRGSDTQYF
>-|TRBV19|TRBJ1-2|-|11
TGTGCCAGTAGTAAGGACTATGGCTACACCTTC
CASSKDYGYTF
>-|TRBV19|TRBJ1-5|-|15
TGTGCCAGTAGTGGGCAGAGTCTTAGCAATCAGCCCCAGCATTTT
CASSGQSLSNQPQHF
>once|TRBV5-6|TRBJ1-2|-|13
TGTGCCAGCAGCGGGGTTGACCCCCGAGGCTACACCTTC
CASSGVDPRGYTF
>-|TRBV6-1|TRBJ2-7|TRBD2|15
TGTGCCAGCAGTCGGCTAGCGGTTAGCTCCTACGAGCAGTACTTC
CASSRLAVSSYEQYF
>-|TRBV5-1|TRBJ2-5|-|13
TGCGCCAGCAGCTTCCCTGGGCAAGAGACCCAGTACTTC
CASSFPGQETQYF
>-|TRBV27|TRBJ2-4|-|16
TGTGCCAGCAGTTTATCTCCCGGGATTTACAAAAACATTCAGTACTTC
CASSLSPGIYKNIQYF
>-|TRBV25-1|TRBJ1-5|-|16
TGTGCCAGCAGTGAACCAGGTTATGGAGGCAATCAGCCCCAGCATTTT
CASSEPGYGGNQPQHF
>-|TRBV2|TRBJ2-2|-|15
TGTGCCAGCAGTGAAGGAAAGTTTAACACCGGGGAGCTGTTTTTT
CASSEGKFNTGELFF
>-|TRBV21-1|TRBJ2-7|-|17
TGTGCCAGCAGCAAAGTTCATGCGGGCAGAATCTCCTACGAGCAGTACTTC
CASSKVHAGRISYEQYF
>-|TRBV5-8|TRBJ1-5|-|16
TGTGCCAGCAGCTTTTCGGTGGACTATAGCAATCAGCCCCAGCATTTT
CASSFSVDYSNQPQHF
>-|TRBV19|TRBJ1-5|-|17
TGTGCCAGTAGTATAACGGTCGGGCAGGGCCTAATCCAGCCCCAGCATTTT
CASSITVGQGLIQPQHF
>-|TRBV7-6|TRBJ2-2|TRBD1|12
TGTGCCAGCAGCTTAGCGACAGGGTCGCTGTTTTTT
CASSLATGSLFF
>-|TRBV18|TRBJ2-5|-|11
TGTGCCAGCTCACTCCAAGAGACCCAGTACTTC
CASSLQETQYF
>once|TRBV30|TRBJ2-2|-|15
TGTGCCTGGAGTGTAGGGCTTTTACCTACCGGGGAGCTGTTTTTT
CAWSVGLLPTGELFF
>-|TRBV6-4|TRBJ2-3|TRBD2|17
TGTGCCAGCAGTGACGGACTAGCGGGAGGAAAAGCAGATACGCAGTATTTT
CASSDGLAGGKADTQYF
>-|TRBV30|TRBJ2-3|-|14
TGTGCCTGGAGGAGGGGGACGGTGACAGATACGCAGTATTTT
CAWRRGTVTDTQYF